The sequence of this TCR beta chain was determined in a study of T cells in localized non-small cell lung cancer. Whole-study findings and limits: There was an association of higher blood T cell density with longer overall survival.

About this clone itself: Its antigen is currently unknown.

Sequencing was performed with immunoSEQ multiplex PCR; in TCRdb, only in-frame clones are kept and a portion is missing. The sample contains tens of thousands of clones, 85% to 90% of which appear only once. Germline CDR1 reads SGHAT; CDR2 reads FQNNGV. V lost 2 bases and J lost 0, with 16 bases in between. The CDR3 covers 17 residues. This material consisted of peripheral blood, taken before any cancer treatment. V gene TRBV11-2 combines with J gene TRBJ1-2; D might be TRBD1 (6 bases). The clonotype comes from a male donor older than 55 with stage I lung adenocarcinoma. CDR3 amino acids: CASSLHRRGPANYGYTF. In DNA form, the CDR3 reads TGTGCCAGCAGCTTACATCGCCGGGGGCCAGCTAACTATGGCTACACCTTC.